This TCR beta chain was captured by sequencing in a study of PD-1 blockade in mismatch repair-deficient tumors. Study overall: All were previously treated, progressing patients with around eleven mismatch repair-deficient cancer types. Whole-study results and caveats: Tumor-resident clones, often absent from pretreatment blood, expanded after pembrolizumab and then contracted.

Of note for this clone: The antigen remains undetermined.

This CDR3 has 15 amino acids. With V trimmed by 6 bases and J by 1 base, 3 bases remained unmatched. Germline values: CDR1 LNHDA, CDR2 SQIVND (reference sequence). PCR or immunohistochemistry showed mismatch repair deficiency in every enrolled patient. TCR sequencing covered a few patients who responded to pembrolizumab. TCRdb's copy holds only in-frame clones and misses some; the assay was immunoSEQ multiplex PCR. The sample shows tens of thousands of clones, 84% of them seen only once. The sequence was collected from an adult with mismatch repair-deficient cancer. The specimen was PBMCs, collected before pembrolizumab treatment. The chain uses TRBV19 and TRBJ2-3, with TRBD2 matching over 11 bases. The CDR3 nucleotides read TGTGCCAGTAGCTTGGGACTAGCGGGCACAGATACGCAGTATTTT. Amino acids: CASSLGLAGTDTQYF.